The 12 T cell receptor beta chains below all came from one sample that was sequenced in a study of spatial heterogeneity in lung cancer (dated by TCRdb to about 2019). The sample's time point label is to be understood as: blood at routine non-recurrence follow-up after resection. TCR sequencing used whole RNA extracted from tumor and nontumor lung tissue, or from cryopreserved PBMC samples, without cell sorting. Library construction relied on 5' RACE. The sample was run on a NextSeq 500. TCRdb reran the public reads through fastp at Q25 and MiXCR, keeping productive beta chains. Each CDR3 protein gets just one entry, which takes the most common genes and DNA from the rows behind it. Present in this sample are roughly 120,000 distinct CDR3 sequences, 9% to 15% of which were seen just once. The ten largest clonotypes hold around 17% of the sample. The sequences come from PBMCs, collected at follow-up. The receptors shown here come from a male donor with early-stage non-small cell lung cancer.

The CDR3 region is CSVRGQAFPYEQYF. CDR3 DNA sequence: TGCAGCGTTAGGGGACAGGCCTTTCCCTACGAGCAGTACTTC. The chain carries TRBV29-1 and TRBJ2-7; 8 bases fit TRBD1. V lost 5 bases to trimming and J lost 2 bases; unmatched junction nucleotides: 8. CDR1 is SQVTM and CDR2 is ANQGSEA in the germline V gene. The CDR3 totals 14 residues.

This clonotype was detected many times. The chain recombines TRBV6-5 with TRBJ2-3; D uncertain. Germline CDR1 reads MNHEY; CDR2 reads SVGAGI. The CDR3 has 13 residues. Between the trimmed V and J ends, which lost 6 bases and 8 bases, there was a span of 15 bases. CDR3 amino acids: CASSRATPSTQYF. The DNA for the CDR3 is TGTGCCAGCAGCCGCGCGACCCCCAGTACGCAGTATTTT.

This chain connects TRBV25-1 to TRBJ2-6, with D uncertain. The CDR3 covers 15 residues. V was clipped by 5 bases and J by 2 bases, with 10 bases between them. In germline, CDR1 is MGHDK, CDR2 SYGVNS. CDR3 residues: CASSTTETGANVLTF. CDR3 in DNA: TGTGCCAGCAGTACTACAGAAACTGGGGCCAACGTCCTGACTTTC.

The chain couples TRBV7-6 to TRBJ2-1, with D perhaps being TRBD1 or TRBD2 (5 bases each). The CDR3 sequence is 16 residues long. V lost 4 bases and J lost 4, with 17 bases in between. Germline values: CDR1 SGHVS, CDR2 FNYEAQ. The CDR3 loop is CASSSRPGPIYNEQFF. Written as DNA, the CDR3 is TGTGCCAGCAGCTCGCGCCCGGGACCTATATACAATGAGCAGTTCTTC.

The chain uses TRBV29-1 and TRBJ2-5; TRBD2 matches at 11 bases. Germline V lookup: CDR1 SQVTM, CDR2 ANQGSEA. The V segment lost 7 bases and the J segment 2 bases; nucleotides outside the gene matches: 3. This CDR3 is built from 13 residues. The CDR3 DNA follows: TGCAGCGCTAGCGGGGGGATACAAGAGACCCAGTACTTC. Protein product: CSASGGIQETQYF.

This clonotype occurred a few times. The V call is TRBV7-2, the J call TRBJ1-4; TRBD1 is a possible D gene (5 bases). V lost 6 bases and J lost 7, with 15 bases in between. CDR3 length: 14 amino acids. Germline lookup yields CDR1 SGHTA and CDR2 FQGNSA. This CDR3 reads CASSYTGPREKLFF. The CDR3 bases are TGTGCCAGCAGTTATACAGGTCCCCGTGAAAAACTGTTTTTT.

This clonotype was detected ten times or more. This rearrangement joins TRBV29-1 to TRBJ2-5; D ambiguous. This CDR3 comprises 17 residues. CDR1 SQVTM and CDR2 ANQGSEA come from the germline V gene. V was pared by 6 bases and J by 2 bases, with 25 bases between. DNA for the CDR3: TGCAGCGTCCAACCTAGTCTTGCAGTGGTGATACAAGAGACCCAGTACTTC. Amino acids: CSVQPSLAVVIQETQYF.

The chain is built from TRBV12-3 or TRBV12-4 and TRBJ2-1; D possibly uses TRBD1 or TRBD2 (5 bases each). The CDR3 runs 15 residues. V lost 6 bases to trimming and J lost 0 bases, with 12 bases between them. The DNA of the CDR3 is TGTGCCAGCAGCCGGGGCCCGAGCTCCTACAATGAGCAGTTCTTC. This encodes CASSRGPSSYNEQFF.

This clonotype was observed a handful of times. Its ends do not fully match the called genes, so a read error is possible. The J gene is TRBJ2-5, the V gene TRBV7-2; D possibly corresponds to TRBD2 (5 bases). Per the germline V gene, CDR1 is SGHTA and CDR2 is FQGNSA. This CDR3 has 12 amino acids. The DNA for the CDR3 is TGTGCCAGCAGCCGGGCCGGGGAGAGCCAGTACTTC. Its protein product is CASSRAGESQYF. Complete variable domain (other parts from reference TRBV7-2 and TRBJ2-5): GAGVSQSPSNKVTEKGKDVELRCDPISGHTALYWYRQSLGQGLEFLIYFQGNSAPDKSGLPSDRFSAERTGGSVSTLTIQRTQQEDSAVYLCASSRAGESQYFGPGTRLLVL.

This clonotype appeared many times. V gene TRBV4-2 combines with J gene TRBJ2-5, with D uncertain. CDR1 is LGHNA and CDR2 is YNFKEQ in the germline V gene. The CDR3 loop spans 14 amino acids. V lost 0 bases to trimming and J lost 9 bases, with 14 bases between them. The CDR3 region is CASSQDFGPTPQYF. CDR3 sequence (DNA): TGTGCCAGCAGCCAAGATTTTGGTCCCACTCCCCAGTACTTC.

This clonotype has a handful of counts. The rearrangement joins TRBV3-1 to TRBJ1-5, with a tentative D call TRBD1 (6 bases). Trimming removed 2 bases from V and 7 bases from J, with 9 bases in between. CDR3 length: 13 amino acids. Germline values: CDR1 LGHDT, CDR2 YNNKEL (reference sequence). This chain's CDR3 is CASSQQGRQPQHF. Written as DNA, the CDR3 is TGTGCCAGCAGCCAACAGGGGCGCCAGCCCCAGCATTTT.

The chain combines TRBV7-9 with TRBJ1-2, with 10 bases matching TRBD1. V lost 5 bases and J lost 4; bases outside the gene matches: 1. Germline V gene data show CDR1 as SEHNR and CDR2 as FQNEAQ (reference sequence). The CDR3 is made up of 13 amino acids. The CDR3: CASSRTGGYGYTF. The CDR3 DNA is TGTGCCAGCAGCCGGACAGGGGGCTATGGCTACACCTTC.